This is a list of T cell receptor beta chains from one sample in a study of beta chain features in type 1 diabetes. Produced via immunoSEQ multiplex PCR; TCRdb's table is partial and in-frame only. The sample includes 900,000 or so clones, roughly 15% of them seen just once. The sample comprised naive CD4+ T cells from blood. The receptors were gathered from a woman aged 18-30 years in good health. Both conserved end residues are part of each CDR3. Fields, in order: V gene, clone size, J gene, D gene, CDR3 DNA, CDR3 protein. The D gene is left open where the match is weak. The listing skips clone size in some rows; elsewhere it reads once, few, many or a size class.

V: TRBV28
size: .
J: TRBJ2-7
D: TRBD2
DNA: TGTGCCAGCAGTTTCGAACTAGCGGGGCCCCTCGAGCAGTACTTC
CDR3: CASSFELAGPLEQYF

V: TRBV14
size: few
J: TRBJ2-7
D: TRBD1
DNA: TGTGCCAGCAGCCAGTGGGACAGCGCTTCCTACGAGCAGTACTTC
CDR3: CASSQWDSASYEQYF

V: TRBV4-3
size: .
J: TRBJ2-5
D: .
DNA: TGCGCCAGCAGCCAAGAGCCGAGCGAGTGGGGGCGGAACCCCCAGTACTTC
CDR3: CASSQEPSEWGRNPQYF

V: TRBV9
size: .
J: TRBJ2-6
D: .
DNA: TGTGCCAGCAGCGCACAGGCCCTAAACCCTGGGGCCAACGTCCTGACTTTC
CDR3: CASSAQALNPGANVLTF

V: TRBV2
size: few
J: TRBJ2-5
D: .
DNA: TGTGCCAGCAGTGGACTAGACCAAGAGACCCAGTACTTC
CDR3: CASSGLDQETQYF

V: TRBV29-1
size: few
J: TRBJ1-2
D: TRBD1
DNA: TGCAGCGTCTCACAAGGACAGGGGGACTATGGCTACACCTTC
CDR3: CSVSQGQGDYGYTF

V: TRBV27
size: .
J: TRBJ1-2
D: TRBD1
DNA: TGTGCCAGCAGGGACAGGACTGGGGATGGCTACACCTTC
CDR3: CASRDRTGDGYTF

V: TRBV28
size: few
J: TRBJ2-3
D: TRBD2
DNA: TGTGCCAGCAGCCTAGCGGGAGGGGGCACAGATACGCAGTATTTT
CDR3: CASSLAGGGTDTQYF

V: TRBV5-1
size: few
J: TRBJ2-3
D: TRBD2
DNA: TGCGCCAGCAGCTTGGACACGCTAGCGGGAGGCACAGATACGCAGTATTTT
CDR3: CASSLDTLAGGTDTQYF

V: TRBV7-2
size: .
J: TRBJ2-1
D: TRBD2
DNA: TGTGCCAGCAGCGTGGGCCGCGCGGGGGGATACAATGAGCAGTTCTTC
CDR3: CASSVGRAGGYNEQFF

V: TRBV4-3
size: few
J: TRBJ2-1
D: TRBD1
DNA: TGCGCCAGCAGCCACCTCGGGGGGACAGGGTATAATGAGCAGTTCTTC
CDR3: CASSHLGGTGYNEQFF

V: TRBV15
size: few
J: TRBJ2-1
D: .
DNA: TGTGCCACCAGCAGAGATCTGGCAGTATTATGGAATGAGCAGTTCTTC
CDR3: CATSRDLAVLWNEQFF

V: TRBV18
size: .
J: TRBJ2-1
D: .
DNA: TGTGCCAGCTCACCAAGGACAGTTTCCTACAATGAGCAGTTCTTC
CDR3: CASSPRTVSYNEQFF

V: TRBV5-1
size: .
J: TRBJ2-1
D: .
DNA: TGCGCCAGCAGCGGCGGTAGCTCCTACAATGAGCAGTTCTTC
CDR3: CASSGGSSYNEQFF

V: TRBV7-9
size: few
J: TRBJ1-4
D: .
DNA: TGTGCCAGCAGCCCCGAGGGGTCCTATGAAAAACTGTTTTTT
CDR3: CASSPEGSYEKLFF

V: TRBV11-2
size: .
J: TRBJ1-4
D: .
DNA: TGTGCCAGCAGCTTCCAGGGTCTCGGTGAAAAACTGTTTTTT
CDR3: CASSFQGLGEKLFF

V: TRBV5-1
size: few
J: TRBJ2-5
D: TRBD1
DNA: TGCGCCAGCAGCTACCACCGACAGGGGGGGGAGACCCAGTACTTC
CDR3: CASSYHRQGGETQYF

V: TRBV27
size: few
J: TRBJ2-4
D: .
DNA: TGTGCCAGCAGTTTAACAGTAGCCAAAAACATTCAGTACTTC
CDR3: CASSLTVAKNIQYF

V: TRBV19
size: few
J: TRBJ2-5
D: .
DNA: TGTGCCAGTAGTGGCTCCCGGACGAGCCTCCAAGAGACCCAGTACTTC
CDR3: CASSGSRTSLQETQYF

V: TRBV28
size: few
J: TRBJ2-6
D: TRBD1
DNA: TGTGCCATCGCAGGGGGTAGCTCTGGGGCCAACGTCCTGACTTTC
CDR3: CAIAGGSSGANVLTF

V: TRBV27
size: .
J: TRBJ2-2
D: TRBD1
DNA: TGTGCCAGCACCTGGGCTGGGACAGGGTTGGACGGGGAGCTGTTTTTT
CDR3: CASTWAGTGLDGELFF

V: TRBV11-2
size: .
J: TRBJ1-4
D: TRBD1
DNA: TGTGCCAGCAGCGCTATGGGACAGGTTAATGAAAAACTGTTTTTT
CDR3: CASSAMGQVNEKLFF

V: TRBV7-9
size: .
J: TRBJ2-3
D: .
DNA: TGTGCCAGCAGCTTTTATCCGGGAGAGAACACAGATACGCAGTATTTT
CDR3: CASSFYPGENTDTQYF

V: TRBV7-2
size: few
J: TRBJ2-3
D: TRBD2
DNA: TGTGCCAGCAGCTTAGCGTTTACGGCTAGCGGGAGCCGGCGTACAGATACGCAGTATTTT
CDR3: CASSLAFTASGSRRTDTQYF

V: TRBV7-2
size: few
J: TRBJ2-3
D: TRBD2
DNA: TGTGCCAGCAGCTTAGCGGGACTAGCAGGAGATACGCAGTATTTT
CDR3: CASSLAGLAGDTQYF

V: TRBV27
size: .
J: TRBJ1-1
D: TRBD1
DNA: TGTGCCAGCAGTCGACAGGCCGGGACAGGGGACCATTATGAAGCTTTCTTT
CDR3: CASSRQAGTGDHYEAFF

V: TRBV10-3
size: few
J: TRBJ2-3
D: .
DNA: TGTGCCATCAGTGACAGGAGCACAGATACGCAGTATTTT
CDR3: CAISDRSTDTQYF

V: TRBV15
size: few
J: TRBJ2-3
D: .
DNA: TGTGCCACCAGCAGATTACTCAGCGGCACAGATACGCAGTATTTT
CDR3: CATSRLLSGTDTQYF

V: TRBV2
size: .
J: TRBJ2-2
D: TRBD2
DNA: TGTGCCAGCAGCGGACTAGCGGATAACACCGGGGAGCTGTTTTTT
CDR3: CASSGLADNTGELFF

V: TRBV9
size: few
J: TRBJ2-3
D: .
DNA: TGTGCCAGCAGCGTAAGCCCGGGACCTTACCCGACAGATACGCAGTATTTT
CDR3: CASSVSPGPYPTDTQYF

V: TRBV4-1
size: .
J: TRBJ1-3
D: .
DNA: TGCGCCAGCAGCCAAGGTGGGGCGATGTCTGGAAACACCATATATTTT
CDR3: CASSQGGAMSGNTIYF

V: TRBV10-3
size: .
J: TRBJ2-3
D: .
DNA: TGTGCCATCAGCCCCGGAGGGCTGTCGCTTGGAGATACGCAGTATTTT
CDR3: CAISPGGLSLGDTQYF

V: TRBV6-5
size: few
J: TRBJ2-7
D: .
DNA: TGTGCCAGCAAACAGGGAACGCCTGGGGAGCAGTACTTC
CDR3: CASKQGTPGEQYF